The source of this T cell receptor beta chain is a study of cytomegalovirus exposure and HLA in healthy donors. PCR primers comprised 60 Vbeta and 13 Jbeta primers. Profiled with immunoSEQ multiplex PCR; TCRdb holds only in-frame clones, not every one. The repertoire holds some 77,000 clones, approximately 71% seen once, with 7.2% in the top ten. Study-wide results and limits: Available immune exposure information was restricted to CMV serostatus only.

Between the trimmed V and J ends, which lost 7 bases and 5 bases, there was a span of 14 bases. Germline loops: CDR1 MNHEY, CDR2 SVGAGI. This CDR3 contains 14 residues. Points on this clone: The antigen is undetermined.

This sequence joins TRBV6-5 and TRBJ2-2; D might be TRBD2 (6 bases). The specimen sequenced was PBMCs. The TCR was taken from a woman in her forties in good health and CMV-seronegative. For the CDR3, the DNA is TGTGCCAGCAACCTAGCGAAGGGGACCGGGGAGCTGTTTTTT. Amino acids: CASNLAKGTGELFF.